These T cell receptor beta chains were read from a single sample in a study of molecular identifiers for immune sequencing clone quantification. MiXCR was run by TCRdb on the PCR reads, yielding one entry per CDR3 protein. The sample records around 480,000 distinct CDR3 sequences, about 25% being singletons. Source material: naive CD8+ T cells from blood, with Jurkat cell RNA spiked in. The receptors come from a human donor in good health. Some libraries in this study had Jurkat cell RNA spiked in. Each CDR3 is given with its conserved first and last residue. The D gene is left open where the match is weak. Size is omitted from some rows. Given values are once, few, many or a class for expanded clones.

D: .; V: TRBV19; size: .; J: TRBJ2-3; DNA: TGTGCCAGTAGTGTACCCCAGTACACAGATACGCAGTATTTT; CDR3: CASSVPQYTDTQYF
D: TRBD2; V: TRBV19; size: .; J: TRBJ2-1; DNA: TGTGCCAGTAGTCGAGCACCGGGACTAGCGGGAGCCTATGAGCAGTTCTTC; CDR3: CASSRAPGLAGAYEQFF
D: .; V: TRBV6-5; size: few; J: TRBJ2-5; DNA: TGTGCCAGCAGTTACTCGGGGGACGTGGGTGGGGTAGAGACCCAGTACTTC; CDR3: CASSYSGDVGGVETQYF
D: .; V: TRBV27; size: few; J: TRBJ2-7; DNA: TGTGCCAGCAGTTTTCAGGGAGCATTAGAGCAGTACTTC; CDR3: CASSFQGALEQYF
D: .; V: TRBV5-1; size: .; J: TRBJ2-3; DNA: TGCGCCAGCACCACCCGGGGCTTCACGGGCACAGATACGCAGTATTTT; CDR3: CASTTRGFTGTDTQYF
D: .; V: TRBV18; size: .; J: TRBJ2-2; DNA: TGTGCCAGCTCCCTCCGGGCCTCTAACCCCGGGGAGCTGTTTTTT; CDR3: CASSLRASNPGELFF
D: .; V: TRBV4-3; size: many; J: TRBJ1-5; DNA: TGCGCCAGCAGCCAAGAATCGGGTAGCAATCAGCCCCAGCATTTT; CDR3: CASSQESGSNQPQHF
D: TRBD1; V: TRBV28; size: few; J: TRBJ1-5; DNA: TGTGCCAGCAGTACCCCGACAGGGAGAGATCAGCCCCAGCATTTT; CDR3: CASSTPTGRDQPQHF
D: TRBD2; V: TRBV13; size: .; J: TRBJ2-7; DNA: TGTGCCAGCAGCTTTCTAGCGGGGACCTACGCGCAGTACTTC; CDR3: CASSFLAGTYAQYF
D: .; V: TRBV21-1; size: .; J: TRBJ2-1; DNA: TGTGCCAGCAGCATGAAGAGACAGGGGGTCTACAATGAGCAGTTCTTC; CDR3: CASSMKRQGVYNEQFF
D: .; V: TRBV27; size: .; J: TRBJ2-5; DNA: TGTGCCAGCAGTCGAAGTGGGGAAGAGACCCAGTACTTC; CDR3: CASSRSGEETQYF
D: TRBD1; V: TRBV2; size: many; J: TRBJ1-4; DNA: TGTGCCAGCAGTGCGGTGACAGGGTTGCCTAATGAAAAACTGTTTTTT; CDR3: CASSAVTGLPNEKLFF
D: TRBD1; V: TRBV7-9; size: .; J: TRBJ1-2; DNA: TGTGCCAGCAGCATCGGGACAGGGGGAACCTATGGCTACACCTTC; CDR3: CASSIGTGGTYGYTF
D: .; V: TRBV13; size: .; J: TRBJ2-7; DNA: TGTGCCAGCAGCGAAACCGGGACGCCATACGAGCAGTACTTC; CDR3: CASSETGTPYEQYF
D: .; V: TRBV10-3; size: many; J: TRBJ2-2; DNA: TGTGCCATCAGTGACAATTCCGGGGAGCTGTTTTTT; CDR3: CAISDNSGELFF
D: TRBD1; V: TRBV7-9; size: .; J: TRBJ2-2; DNA: TGTGCCAGCAACTTTAACCCGGCAGGGGGGAACACCGGGGAGCTGTTTTTT; CDR3: CASNFNPAGGNTGELFF
D: .; V: TRBV12-3/TRBV12-4; size: .; J: TRBJ2-5; DNA: TGTGCCAGCAGTTTGACAGACCAAGACACCCAGTACTTT; CDR3: CASSLTDQDTQYF
D: TRBD1; V: TRBV6-2/TRBV6-3; size: .; J: TRBJ2-7; DNA: TGTGCCAGCACCCGGGACAGACTATACGAGCAGTACTTC; CDR3: CASTRDRLYEQYF
D: .; V: TRBV6-4; size: .; J: TRBJ2-3; DNA: TGTGCCAGCAGTCCCGGTCCCCTCACAGATACGCAGTATTTT; CDR3: CASSPGPLTDTQYF
D: .; V: TRBV28; size: few; J: TRBJ2-7; DNA: TGTGCCAGCAGGGTCCTCACGCCCCAAACCACCTACGAGCAGTACTTC; CDR3: CASRVLTPQTTYEQYF
D: TRBD1; V: TRBV7-6; size: .; J: TRBJ1-1; DNA: TGTGCCAGCAGCTTAGGACAGGGGCGCACCGGGACTGAAGCTTTCTTT; CDR3: CASSLGQGRTGTEAFF
D: TRBD1; V: TRBV29-1; size: few; J: TRBJ2-1; DNA: TGCAGCGTTGTCGGACAGGGATTGTCCTTCTTC; CDR3: CSVVGQGLSFF
D: .; V: TRBV12-3/TRBV12-4; size: many; J: TRBJ1-1; DNA: TGTGCCAGCAGCCCTCTAGGGCCAATGAACACTGAAGCTTTCTTT; CDR3: CASSPLGPMNTEAFF
D: TRBD2; V: TRBV19; size: many; J: TRBJ2-5; DNA: TGTGCCAGTATAACCGGGACTAGCGGGGGCCCGCCTGGGACCCAGTACTTC; CDR3: CASITGTSGGPPGTQYF
D: .; V: TRBV27; size: .; J: TRBJ2-7; DNA: TGTGCCAGCATGGGGGGCGCTGTGGGGGAGCAGTACTTC; CDR3: CASMGGAVGEQYF
D: .; V: TRBV19; size: .; J: TRBJ1-5; DNA: TGTGCCAGTGACCAGGGAGGTCAGCCCCAGCATTTT; CDR3: CASDQGGQPQHF
D: .; V: TRBV5-6; size: many; J: TRBJ1-5; DNA: TGTGCCAGCAGCTTGCGCAGAAGCAATCAGCCCCAGCATTTT; CDR3: CASSLRRSNQPQHF
D: .; V: TRBV13; size: many; J: TRBJ2-7; DNA: TGTGCCAGCAGCCCCCACCTAGGGGACATTCGTAGGGAGCAGTACTTC; CDR3: CASSPHLGDIRREQYF
D: .; V: TRBV6-5; size: few; J: TRBJ1-2; DNA: TGTGCCAGCAGTTACTCGGGGGCCTATGGCTACACCTTC; CDR3: CASSYSGAYGYTF
D: .; V: TRBV29-1; size: few; J: TRBJ2-7; DNA: TGCAGCGTTGAAACCACAGGAATCTCCTACGAGCAGTACTTC; CDR3: CSVETTGISYEQYF
D: TRBD1; V: TRBV6-2/TRBV6-3; size: .; J: TRBJ1-2; DNA: TGTGCCAGCAGCTGGGACAGTACTCAAGCTAACTATGGCTACACCTTC; CDR3: CASSWDSTQANYGYTF
D: .; V: TRBV6-5; size: few; J: TRBJ1-4; DNA: TGTGCCAGCAGTTACTCTGGGCTGTCGAATGAAAAACTGTTTTTT; CDR3: CASSYSGLSNEKLFF
D: .; V: TRBV27; size: many; J: TRBJ1-5; DNA: TGTGCCAGCAGTAGCTATAGCAATCAGCCCCAGCATTTT; CDR3: CASSSYSNQPQHF
D: TRBD2; V: TRBV5-6; size: .; J: TRBJ2-7; DNA: TGTGCCGGCAGCGGGGAACTAGTAGACGAGCAGTACTTC; CDR3: CAGSGELVDEQYF
D: .; V: TRBV7-9; size: few; J: TRBJ2-2; DNA: TGTGCCAGCAGCCCCCCCCTAACCGGGGAGCTGTTTTTT; CDR3: CASSPPLTGELFF
D: .; V: TRBV29-1; size: many; J: TRBJ2-7; DNA: TGCAGCGTTGCCCGTACAGGGTCCGCGGGAAGATACGAGCAGTACTTC; CDR3: CSVARTGSAGRYEQYF
D: TRBD1; V: TRBV12-3/TRBV12-4; size: many; J: TRBJ1-5; DNA: TGTGCCAGCAGTTTAGGGCAGGGGGTTCAGCCCCAGCATTTT; CDR3: CASSLGQGVQPQHF
D: .; V: TRBV4-2; size: many; J: TRBJ2-7; DNA: TGTGCCAGCAGCCAAGAGATCGGCTACGAGCAGTACTTC; CDR3: CASSQEIGYEQYF
D: .; V: TRBV5-5; size: .; J: TRBJ2-7; DNA: TGTGCCAGCAGCTTGCCCACGATTGCCTACGAGCAGTACTTC; CDR3: CASSLPTIAYEQYF
D: .; V: TRBV30; size: .; J: TRBJ2-3; DNA: TGTGCCTGGGGTCATGAGGCTGGCGGCAGGGTAGATACGCAGTATTTT; CDR3: CAWGHEAGGRVDTQYF
D: .; V: TRBV25-1; size: .; J: TRBJ1-1; DNA: TGTGCCAGCAGTGATGGAGCCGAAAGTTTCTTT; CDR3: CASSDGAESFF
D: .; V: TRBV7-9; size: few; J: TRBJ2-7; DNA: TGTGCCAGCAGCCGTACCCCCTCCTACGAGCAGTACTTC; CDR3: CASSRTPSYEQYF
D: .; V: TRBV27; size: .; J: TRBJ2-5; DNA: TGTGCCAGCAGTTTCGGCAGGGTTACCCCCCTGGAGACCCAGTACTTC; CDR3: CASSFGRVTPLETQYF
D: .; V: TRBV6-2/TRBV6-3; size: .; J: TRBJ1-1; DNA: TGTGCCAGCAATTACCCTGATAGCAACCCGATTGCTGAAGCTTTCTTT; CDR3: CASNYPDSNPIAEAFF
D: .; V: TRBV4-3; size: few; J: TRBJ2-2; DNA: TGCGCCAGCAGCCAATGGGGAGAGGAGCTGTTTTTT; CDR3: CASSQWGEELFF
D: .; V: TRBV5-8; size: .; J: TRBJ2-5; DNA: TGTGCCAGCAGCTTCACTGGGACGAATCAAGAGACCCAGTACTTC; CDR3: CASSFTGTNQETQYF
D: TRBD1; V: TRBV4-2; size: many; J: TRBJ2-7; DNA: TGTGCCAGCAGCCAAGTAGGGACAGACGTACTGGAGCAGTACTTC; CDR3: CASSQVGTDVLEQYF
D: TRBD2; V: TRBV29-1; size: few; J: TRBJ2-1; DNA: TGCAGCGTTGAAGTGACTAGCCGGGGGAATGAGCAGTTCTTC; CDR3: CSVEVTSRGNEQFF
D: .; V: TRBV27; size: .; J: TRBJ1-6; DNA: TGTGCCAGCAGTTTTGGGGCCACACCCCTCCACTTT; CDR3: CASSFGATPLHF
D: TRBD1; V: TRBV19; size: once; J: TRBJ2-7; DNA: TGTGCCAGTAGTCCGGGACAGGGGCCCTACGGGCAGTACTTC; CDR3: CASSPGQGPYGQYF
D: TRBD2; V: TRBV5-1; size: few; J: TRBJ2-1; DNA: TGCGCCAGCAGCACCGGACTAGCGGGAGGGTTTTATGAGCAGTTCTTC; CDR3: CASSTGLAGGFYEQFF
D: TRBD2; V: TRBV30; size: .; J: TRBJ2-2; DNA: TGTGCCTGGAGCCTTAGCCGGACTAGCGGGAGGCGAGGAACCGGGGAGCTGTTTTTT; CDR3: CAWSLSRTSGRRGTGELFF
D: TRBD1; V: TRBV4-1; size: .; J: TRBJ1-1; DNA: TGCGCCAGCAGCCCCGGGACAGGGACCATGAACACTGAAGCTTTCTTT; CDR3: CASSPGTGTMNTEAFF
D: .; V: TRBV19; size: few; J: TRBJ2-3; DNA: TGTGCCAGTAGTCCCCAGGGATCTGCAGGTGATACGCAGTATTTT; CDR3: CASSPQGSAGDTQYF
D: .; V: TRBV7-8; size: few; J: TRBJ2-1; DNA: TGTGCCAGCAGCCTACCAATAGAACCGGGACGGTACTACAATGAGCAGTTCTTC; CDR3: CASSLPIEPGRYYNEQFF
D: .; V: TRBV11-3; size: .; J: TRBJ2-1; DNA: TGTGCCAGCAGCACCACGACAGGTTCGAGGGATGAGCAGTTCTTC; CDR3: CASSTTTGSRDEQFF
D: TRBD2; V: TRBV6-2/TRBV6-3; size: few; J: TRBJ2-1; DNA: TGTGCCAGCAGCGAGACTAGCGGGATCAACTACAATGAGCAGTTCTTC; CDR3: CASSETSGINYNEQFF